These 6 T cell receptor beta chains originate from one sample sequenced in a study of technical replicates of blood from a few donors. Here immunoSEQ multiplex PCR was the method, and the copy in TCRdb shows in-frame clones only, minus some. This repertoire shows roughly 76,000 clones, roughly 94% found once; its top ten account for 0.39%. Sequenced sample: T cells isolated from PBMCs. The receptor set was obtained from a human donor in good health.

The gene calls are TRBV7-8 and TRBJ2-7; no clear D gene. Looked up from germline, CDR1 is SGHVS and CDR2 is FQNEAQ. CDR3 size: 12 residues. The V end lost 7 bases, the J end lost 2 bases, and 9 bases lay between the germline ends. DNA for the CDR3: TGTGCCAGCACCCTCCCTACCTACGAGCAGTACTTC. Translating it yields CASTLPTYEQYF.

The J gene is TRBJ1-1, the V gene TRBV15; D is unresolved. Germline CDR1 reads LNHNV; CDR2 reads YYDKDF (reference sequence). This CDR3 contains 13 residues. V gave up 7 bases and J gave up 3 bases, with 12 bases separating them. In DNA form, the CDR3 reads TGTGCCACCACCCTGCAGATTCACACTGAAGCTTTCTTT. It yields the protein CATTLQIHTEAFF.

The genes are TRBV19 and TRBJ1-1; a weak D match, TRBD1 (6 bases). The CDR3 spans 13 residues. The germline CDR1 and CDR2 sequences are LNHDA and SQIVND (reference sequence). V lost 11 bases and J 1 base, leaving 14 bases between the germline ends. CDR3: CASDGGANTEAFF. CDR3 in DNA: TGTGCCTCGGATGGGGGGGCGAACACTGAAGCTTTCTTT.

J is TRBJ2-5 and V is TRBV5-5; D is undetermined. This CDR3 is built from 14 residues. Germline values: CDR1 SGHKS, CDR2 YYEKEE (reference sequence). Deletions cut 3 bases from V and 3 bases from J, with 12 bases between. Written as DNA, the CDR3 is TGTGCCAGCAGCTCCCTGGGCACCGAAGAGACCCAGTACTTC. Translating it yields CASSSLGTEETQYF.

As DNA, the CDR3 is TGTGCCAGCAGCTTAGTTCGGGGAGACATTCAGTACTTC. It encodes CASSLVRGDIQYF. J is TRBJ2-4 and V is TRBV7-2, with a tentative D call TRBD2 (5 bases). The germline CDR1 and CDR2 sequences are SGHTA and FQGNSA. The V end was cut by 1 base, the J end by 8 bases, with 9 bases between. This CDR3 has 13 amino acids.

This clone has just one count. This chain connects TRBV6-5 to TRBJ2-3; D is perhaps TRBD2 (7 bases). Trimming took 5 bases from V and 5 from J, leaving 17 bases between them. This CDR3 region has 15 residues. The germline CDR1 and CDR2 sequences are MNHEY and SVGAGI. CDR3 in amino acids: CASSRRGAGLDTQYF. In DNA, the CDR3 is TGTGCCAGCAGTAGACGGGGGGCGGGACTAGATACGCAGTATTTT.